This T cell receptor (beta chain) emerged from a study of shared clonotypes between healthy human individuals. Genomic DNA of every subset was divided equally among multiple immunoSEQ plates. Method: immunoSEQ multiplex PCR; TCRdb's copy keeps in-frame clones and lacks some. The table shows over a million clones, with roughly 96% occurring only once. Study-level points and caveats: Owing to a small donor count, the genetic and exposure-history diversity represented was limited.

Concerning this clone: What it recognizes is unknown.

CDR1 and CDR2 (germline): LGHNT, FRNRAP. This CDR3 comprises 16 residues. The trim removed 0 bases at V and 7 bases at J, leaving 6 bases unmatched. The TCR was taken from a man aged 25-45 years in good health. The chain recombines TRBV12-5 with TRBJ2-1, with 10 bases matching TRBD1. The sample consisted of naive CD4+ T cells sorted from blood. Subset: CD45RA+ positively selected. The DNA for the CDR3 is TGTGCTAGTGGTTTGGTACTGGGGACAGGGGAAAATGAGCAGTTCTTC. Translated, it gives CASGLVLGTGENEQFF.